The 19 T cell receptor beta chains given below trace back to one sample, sequenced in a study of shared clonotypes between healthy human individuals. Profiled with immunoSEQ multiplex PCR; TCRdb holds only in-frame clones, not every one. Of under 750,000 clones in the sample, roughly two thirds are singletons; the top ten hold about 1.8%. Sample: memory CD4+ T cells sorted from blood. Sample subset: CD45RA-negative fraction. The receptors derive from a woman aged 30 to 39 in good health.

The V and J genes are TRBV25-1 and TRBJ1-1, with 10 bases that match TRBD1. CDR1 MGHDK and CDR2 SYGVNS come from the germline V gene. The V gene end was trimmed by 6 bases and the J gene end by 8 bases; junction bases not matched to a gene: 15. CDR3 size: 16 residues. In nucleotides, the CDR3 is TGTGCCAGCAGCGCGCGGGGACAGGGGATCGGTTCCGAAGCTTTCTTT. Protein sequence: CASSARGQGIGSEAFF.

This chain connects TRBV11-2 to TRBJ1-3, with D possibly being TRBD1 (5 bases). This CDR3 contains 15 residues. CDR1 and CDR2 from the germline V gene are SGHAT and FQNNGV. Trimming shortened V by 2 bases and J by 3 bases, and 11 bases separated the two germline ends. The CDR3 spells CASSLLSGGGNTIYF. The CDR3 DNA is TGTGCCAGCAGCTTACTCTCTGGGGGTGGAAACACCATATATTTT.

The rearrangement links TRBV12-5 to TRBJ2-1, with D unresolved. V dropped 6 bases and J dropped 4 bases, with 7 bases sitting between them. CDR1 LGHNT and CDR2 FRNRAP come from the germline V gene. CDR3 length equals 12 residues. The CDR3 loop is CASGLSYNEQFF. The DNA of the CDR3 is TGTGCTAGTGGCCTGTCATACAATGAGCAGTTCTTC.

The J gene is TRBJ2-7, the V gene TRBV4-1; D possibly corresponds to TRBD2 (7 bases). The ends were cut back, 2 bases at V and 4 bases at J, with 15 bases in the middle. Per germline, CDR1 MGHRA and CDR2 YSYEKL. The CDR3 runs to 15 residues. The CDR3, as DNA: TGCGCCAGCAGCCAACCCCAGGCGGGGGCTTACGAGCAGTACTTC. Residues: CASSQPQAGAYEQYF.

V gene TRBV29-1 combines with J gene TRBJ2-3; D remains ambiguous. Germline loops: CDR1 SQVTM, CDR2 ANQGSEA. The CDR3 is 16 amino acids. The germline V and J ends were trimmed by 7 bases and 0 bases, with 20 bases remaining between them. The CDR3 DNA reads as TGCAGCGGTGGGAATGGGGTGTATTCTAGCACAGATACGCAGTATTTT. Its protein is CSGGNGVYSSTDTQYF.

The CDR3 protein is CASSTGGSGGYTF. The CDR3 DNA reads TGTGCCAGCAGTACAGGGGGCAGCGGTGGCTACACCTTC. The chain employs TRBV2 and TRBJ1-2; 9 nucleotides match TRBD1. This CDR3 has 13 amino acids. V was pared by 5 bases and J by 7 bases, with 5 bases of the junction left unmatched. CDR1 SNHLY and CDR2 FYNNEI come from the germline V gene.

This chain uses TRBV29-1 with TRBJ2-5, with 10 bases fitting TRBD1. The J call may not be correct, given that the DNA end is closer to TRBJ2-7. The germline V gene has CDR1 SQVTM and CDR2 ANQGSEA. This CDR3 is built from 14 residues. The CDR3 DNA follows: TGCAGCGTTGTAGGGACAGGGGTTTCCTACGAGCAGTACTTC. It specifies CSVVGTGVSYEQYF.

This clone was seen a handful of times. The genes are TRBV6-1 and TRBJ1-2; 9 nucleotides line up with TRBD1. The CDR3 runs to 15 residues. Germline CDR1 reads MNHNS; CDR2 reads SASEGT. With V trimmed by 6 bases and J by 3 bases, 8 bases remained unmatched. In nucleotides, the CDR3 is TGTGCCAGCAGATGGGGACAGGGACGTGACTATGGCTACACCTTC. Encoded protein: CASRWGQGRDYGYTF.

In this sample, this clone turned up a few times. This chain uses TRBV7-9 with TRBJ2-7, with 8 bases that match TRBD2. The germline gives CDR1 SEHNR, CDR2 FQNEAQ (reference sequence). Unmatched junction bases numbered 7, after V lost 4 bases and J lost 2 bases. This CDR3 is built from 15 residues. CDR3 amino acids: CASSWSGSRAYEQYF. CDR3 coding DNA: TGTGCCAGCAGCTGGAGCGGGAGCAGAGCCTACGAGCAGTACTTC.

This clone was picked up one time. This sequence joins TRBV10-1 and TRBJ2-7, with 10 positions matching TRBD2. This CDR3 is built from 14 residues. J lost 8 bases, V lost 6 bases, and 10 bases had no gene match. CDR1 is WNHNN, CDR2 SYGVQD, per germline (reference sequence). CDR3 nucleotide sequence: TGCGCCAGCAGCCGGGGGAGCGGGAGGGCCCAGCAGTACTTC. Protein product: CASSRGSGRAQQYF.

This chain uses TRBV2 with TRBJ2-2; unclear D gene. Germline V gene sequence: CDR1 SNHLY, CDR2 FYNNEI. V was shortened by 5 bases and J by 2 bases, with 9 bases between the two germline ends. The CDR3 has 14 residues. DNA for the CDR3: TGTGCCAGCAGTCTGGACCTAAACACCGGGGAGCTGTTTTTT. Translation: CASSLDLNTGELFF.

The chain uses TRBV19 and TRBJ1-2; D unclear. CDR3 length equals 12 residues. V was trimmed by 5 bases and J by 2 bases, leaving 6 bases between them. Germline values: CDR1 LNHDA, CDR2 SQIVND (reference sequence). The CDR3 bases are TGTGCCAGTAGTTTCACAAACTATGGCTACACCTTC. Protein product: CASSFTNYGYTF.

Comment on this clone: This sample also contains other DNA sequences that code for the same CDR3. This chain joins TRBV5-1 and TRBJ2-7, with 8 bases lining up with TRBD1. The V segment lost 5 bases and the J segment 4 bases; nucleotides outside the gene matches: 5. The CDR3 loop spans 13 amino acids. In germline, CDR1 is SGHRS, CDR2 YFSETQ. The CDR3 nucleotides are TGCGCCAGCAGTCCAGGGGGCACATACGAGCAGTACTTC. As protein: CASSPGGTYEQYF. Looking up the rest from reference TRBV5-1 and TRBJ2-7 gives the full variable domain: KAGVTQTPRYLIKTRGQQVTLSCSPISGHRSVSWYQQTPGQGLQFLFEYFSETQRNKGNFPGRFSGRQFSNSRSEMNVSTLELGDSALYLCASSPGGTYEQYFGPGTRLTVT.

V is TRBV28 and J is TRBJ2-5; TRBD2 matches 9 bases. Germline V gene lookup returns CDR1 MDHEN and CDR2 SYDVKM. J gave up 8 bases and V 7 bases, and 11 bases lay outside the gene matches. The CDR3 is made up of 14 amino acids. This CDR3 reads CASTLAGVGRTQYF. The CDR3 nucleotides read TGTGCCAGCACCTTAGCGGGAGTCGGGAGAACCCAGTACTTC.

CDR3 residues: CASSEQGGLDTQYF. CDR3 bases: TGTGCCAGCAGTGAACAGGGGGGTTTGGATACGCAGTATTTT. The rearrangement joins TRBV2 to TRBJ2-3; D is perhaps TRBD1 (7 bases). This CDR3 region has 14 residues. Looked up from germline, CDR1 is SNHLY and CDR2 is FYNNEI. V lost 2 bases and J lost 6, with 12 bases in between.

The chain employs TRBV7-2 and TRBJ2-6, with D uncertain. This CDR3 spans 14 amino acids. V was clipped by 5 bases and J by 2 bases, with 7 bases between them. Germline CDR1 is SGHTA and CDR2 is FQGNSA. CDR3 region: CASSERTGANVLTF. The CDR3, as DNA: TGTGCCAGCAGCGAAAGAACTGGGGCCAACGTCCTGACTTTC.

The rearrangement uses TRBV7-6 and TRBJ1-4; TRBD1 might be the D (5 bases). The CDR3 is made up of 14 amino acids. The germline V and J ends were trimmed by 5 bases and 7 bases, with 14 bases remaining between them. Germline CDR1 and CDR2: SGHVS and FNYEAQ. In nucleotides, the CDR3 is TGTGCCAGCAGCCACGGACGGGACGCTGAAAAACTGTTTTTT. Protein product: CASSHGRDAEKLFF.

The rearrangement links TRBV19 to TRBJ2-7; 8 bases line up with TRBD2. The V and J ends lost 5 bases and 4 bases, in that order; junction bases with no gene match: 10. Germline-derived CDR1 and CDR2 are LNHDA and SQIVND (reference sequence). The CDR3 contains 15 residues. The DNA for the CDR3 is TGTGCCAGTAGTCAACCAAGCGGGAGTGCGTACGAGCAGTACTTC. This encodes CASSQPSGSAYEQYF.

The CDR3 sequence: CASIERQGNQPQHF. For the CDR3, the DNA is TGTGCCAGTATCGAGCGGCAGGGGAATCAGCCCCAGCATTTT. V is TRBV19 and J is TRBJ1-5; TRBD1 is a possible D gene (6 bases). V lost 7 bases and J lost 4, with 14 bases in between. This CDR3 spans 14 amino acids. The germline V gene encodes CDR1 LNHDA and CDR2 SQIVND (reference sequence).